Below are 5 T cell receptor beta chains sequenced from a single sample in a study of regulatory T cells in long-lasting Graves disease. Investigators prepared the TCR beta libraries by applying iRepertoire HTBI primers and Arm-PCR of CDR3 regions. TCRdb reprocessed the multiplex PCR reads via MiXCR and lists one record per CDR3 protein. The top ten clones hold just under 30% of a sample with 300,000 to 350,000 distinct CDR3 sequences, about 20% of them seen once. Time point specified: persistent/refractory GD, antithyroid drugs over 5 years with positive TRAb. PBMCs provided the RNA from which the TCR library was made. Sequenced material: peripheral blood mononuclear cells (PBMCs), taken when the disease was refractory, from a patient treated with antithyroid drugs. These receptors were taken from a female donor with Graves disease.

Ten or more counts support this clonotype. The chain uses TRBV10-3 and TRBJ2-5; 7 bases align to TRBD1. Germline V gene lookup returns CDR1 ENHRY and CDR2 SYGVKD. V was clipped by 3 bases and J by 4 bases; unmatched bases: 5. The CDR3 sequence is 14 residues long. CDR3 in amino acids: CAISDSQGRETQYF. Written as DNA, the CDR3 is TGTGCCATCAGTGATTCACAGGGGCGAGAGACCCAGTACTTC.

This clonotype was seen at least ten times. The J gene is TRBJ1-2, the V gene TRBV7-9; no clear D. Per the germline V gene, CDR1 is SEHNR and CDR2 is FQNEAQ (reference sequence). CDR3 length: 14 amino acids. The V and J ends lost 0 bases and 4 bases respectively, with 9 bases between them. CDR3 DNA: TGTGCCAGCAGCTTAGCGGGCGGACCCTATGGCTACACCTTC. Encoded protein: CASSLAGGPYGYTF.

The CDR3 region has the DNA TGCAGTGCTAGAGACCCGACAGGGCCTATCTATGGCTACACCTTC. Translating gives CSARDPTGPIYGYTF. The rearrangement joins TRBV20-1 to TRBJ1-2; 7 bases map to TRBD1. V shed 0 bases and J 4 bases; nucleotides not matched to a gene: 8. Germline V gene sequence: CDR1 DFQATT, CDR2 SNEGSKA (reference sequence). The CDR3 runs to 15 residues.

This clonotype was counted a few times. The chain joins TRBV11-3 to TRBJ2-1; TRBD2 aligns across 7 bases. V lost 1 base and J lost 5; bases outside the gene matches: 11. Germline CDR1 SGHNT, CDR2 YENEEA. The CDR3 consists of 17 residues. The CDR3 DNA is TGTGCCAGCAGCTTAGGCGGTTGGGAGCGGGATAACAATGAGCAGTTCTTC. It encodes CASSLGGWERDNNEQFF.

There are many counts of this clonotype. CDR3 amino acids: CASSPTGQSYNSPLHF. The CDR3 coding sequence is TGTGCCAGCAGCCCTACCGGACAGTCATATAATTCACCCCTCCACTTT. The V and J genes are TRBV12-3 or TRBV12-4 and TRBJ1-6, with a possible D match to TRBD1 (6 bases). The germline V and J ends were trimmed by 6 bases and 4 bases, with 16 bases remaining between them. The length of the CDR3 is 16 residues.